Each of the 13 T cell receptor beta chains below was sequenced from the same sample in a study of cytomegalovirus exposure and HLA in healthy donors. PCR involved 60 Vbeta and 13 Jbeta primers. The method was immunoSEQ multiplex PCR; TCRdb's version includes in-frame clones alone and lacks a portion of them. The sample lists 140,000 or so clones, around 75% occurring once. The sample was PBMCs. These receptors originate from a woman aged 25 to 45 in good health and CMV-seronegative.

The chain employs TRBV5-6 and TRBJ2-2; D call uncertain. CDR1 is SGHDT, CDR2 YYEEEE, per germline. V shed 4 bases and J shed 0 bases, with 10 bases lying between them. This CDR3 region has 15 residues. As DNA, the CDR3 is TGTGCCAGCAGCACAGTGAGAGCGAACACCGGGGAGCTGTTTTTT. Its protein is CASSTVRANTGELFF.

This sequence joins TRBV28 and TRBJ1-2; D gene uncertain. Germline-derived CDR1 and CDR2 are MDHEN and SYDVKM. This CDR3 spans 12 amino acids. Trimming removed 8 bases at V and 4 bases at J, with 11 bases between. The CDR3 loop reads CASALETYGYTF. CDR3 coding DNA: TGTGCCAGCGCGCTGGAGACCTATGGCTACACCTTC.

The chain employs TRBV7-6 and TRBJ1-2; 9 nucleotides match TRBD1. The CDR3 has 14 amino acids. V was pared by 5 bases and J by 4 bases, with 5 bases of the junction left unmatched. From germline, CDR1 is SGHVS and CDR2 FNYEAQ. CDR3 coding DNA: TGTGCCAGCAGCAACAGGGGGCCGGTCTATGGCTACACCTTC. It encodes CASSNRGPVYGYTF.

This chain uses TRBV10-1 with TRBJ2-1; a weak D match, TRBD1 (5 bases). V lost 3 bases and J 3 bases, leaving 6 bases between the germline ends. The germline V gene has CDR1 WNHNN and CDR2 SYGVQD (reference sequence). The CDR3 sequence is 13 residues long. CDR3 in amino acids: CASSEGVYNEQFF. The DNA of the CDR3 is TGCGCCAGCAGTGAAGGGGTCTACAATGAGCAGTTCTTC.

The chain combines TRBV29-1 with TRBJ1-1, with 8 nucleotides matching TRBD1. Germline values: CDR1 SQVTM, CDR2 ANQGSEA. V was clipped by 6 bases and J by 2 bases; unmatched bases: 5. The CDR3 is made up of 13 amino acids. CDR3 residues: CSVGQGSNTEAFF. CDR3 in DNA: TGCAGCGTCGGACAGGGCTCCAACACTGAAGCTTTCTTT.

This chain links TRBV9 with TRBJ2-5, with TRBD1 matching 9 bases. The J call is doubtful: the DNA matches TRBJ2-7 better. From germline, CDR1 is SGDLS and CDR2 YYNGEE. The CDR3 loop spans 15 amino acids. CDR3 coding DNA: TGTGCCAGCAGCACCGGGACAGGGCTCTCCTACGAGCAGTACTTC. Protein sequence: CASSTGTGLSYEQYF.

The rearrangement links TRBV19 to TRBJ1-1; weak D call: TRBD1 (5 bases). There are 13 residues in the CDR3. CDR1 and CDR2 (germline): LNHDA, SQIVND (reference sequence). V lost 5 bases and J 1 base, leaving 8 bases between the germline ends. The CDR3 nucleotides read TGTGCCAGTAGTCCGACAGAGAACACTGAAGCTTTCTTT. Its translation is CASSPTENTEAFF.

This clone was observed a few times. V gene TRBV5-6 combines with J gene TRBJ2-2, with 13 bases that match TRBD2. The CDR3 is 16 residues long. Looked up from germline, CDR1 is SGHDT and CDR2 is YYEEEE. Unmatched junction bases numbered 7, after V lost 4 bases and J lost 7 bases. The DNA for the CDR3 is TGTGCCAGCAGCACGCGACTAGCGGGGGGCCACGGGGAGCTGTTTTTT. This codes for CASSTRLAGGHGELFF.

The V gene is TRBV4-1, the J gene TRBJ1-5; perhaps TRBD1 as D (6 bases). The CDR3 is made up of 17 amino acids. Germline CDR1 reads MGHRA; CDR2 reads YSYEKL. The germline V and J ends were trimmed by 4 bases and 2 bases, with 18 bases remaining between them. The CDR3 DNA sequence: TGCGCCAGCAGCCCCCGTCAGGGGCAAGGGGGCAATCAGCCCCAGCATTTT. Protein sequence: CASSPRQGQGGNQPQHF.

In its sample, this clone was seen a few times. The V gene is TRBV13, the J gene TRBJ1-1; no clear D. CDR3 length equals 15 residues. The germline V gene encodes CDR1 PRHDT and CDR2 FYEKMQ (reference sequence). V lost 3 bases to trimming and J lost 1 base, with 12 bases between them. The CDR3 reads CASSFTNRENTEAFF. As DNA, the CDR3 is TGTGCCAGCAGCTTCACAAACAGAGAGAACACTGAAGCTTTCTTT.

This clone showed up just once. The CDR3 region has the DNA TGCGCCAGCAGCTGGCCGGGCAATGAGCAGTTCTTC. As protein: CASSWPGNEQFF. V is TRBV5-1 and J is TRBJ2-1; D not certain. Trimming took 3 bases from V and 6 from J, leaving 7 bases between them. Germline V gene sequence: CDR1 SGHRS, CDR2 YFSETQ. The CDR3 consists of 12 residues.

This clone was seen a single time. This rearrangement joins TRBV9 to TRBJ2-1, with D tentatively TRBD1 (6 bases). The CDR3 sequence is 12 residues long. The V and J ends lost 4 bases and 9 bases respectively, with 11 bases between them. Germline CDR1 and CDR2: SGDLS and YYNGEE. CDR3 coding DNA: TGTGCCAGCAGCCTGGACAGCGCTGAGCAGTTCTTC. Translation gives CASSLDSAEQFF.

The rearrangement links TRBV28 to TRBJ2-7, with a tentative D call TRBD1 (6 bases). From germline, CDR1 is MDHEN and CDR2 SYDVKM. The CDR3 length is 14 residues. The V end was cut by 9 bases, the J end by 2 bases, with 17 bases between. CDR3 in amino acids: CASRWARGTYEQYF. CDR3 in DNA: TGTGCCAGTCGCTGGGCCAGGGGTACCTACGAGCAGTACTTC.